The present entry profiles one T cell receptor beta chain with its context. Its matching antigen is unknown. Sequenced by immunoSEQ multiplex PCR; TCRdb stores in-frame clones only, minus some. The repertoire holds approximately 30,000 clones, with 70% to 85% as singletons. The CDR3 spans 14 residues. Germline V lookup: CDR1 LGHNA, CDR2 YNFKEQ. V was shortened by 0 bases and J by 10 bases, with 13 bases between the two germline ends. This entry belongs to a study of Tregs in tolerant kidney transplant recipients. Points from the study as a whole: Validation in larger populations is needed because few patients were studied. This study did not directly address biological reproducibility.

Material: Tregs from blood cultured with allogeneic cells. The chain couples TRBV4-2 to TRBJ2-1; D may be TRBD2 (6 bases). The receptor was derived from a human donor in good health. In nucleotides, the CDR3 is TGTGCCAGCAGCCAAGATGGGGGGTACTCGGAGCAGTTCTTC. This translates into CASSQDGGYSEQFF.